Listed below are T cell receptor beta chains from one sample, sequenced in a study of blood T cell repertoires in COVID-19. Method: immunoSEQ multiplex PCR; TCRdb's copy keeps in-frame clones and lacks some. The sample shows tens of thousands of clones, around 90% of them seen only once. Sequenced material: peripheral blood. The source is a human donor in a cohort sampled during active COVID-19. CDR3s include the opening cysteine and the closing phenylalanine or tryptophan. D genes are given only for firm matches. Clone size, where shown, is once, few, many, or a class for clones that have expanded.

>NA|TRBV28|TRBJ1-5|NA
TGTGCCAGCAGTTTGCCAGGAATTAATAGCAATCAGCCCCAGCATTTT
CASSLPGINSNQPQHF
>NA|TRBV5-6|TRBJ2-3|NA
TGTGCCAGCAGCTCGCTCCTACCGGGAGAGGAGTATTTT
CASSSLLPGEEYF
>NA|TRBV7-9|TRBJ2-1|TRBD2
TGTGCCAGCAGCCCGCATGGGAGGGGTTACAATGAGCAGTTCTTC
CASSPHGRGYNEQFF
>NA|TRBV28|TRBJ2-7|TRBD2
TGTGCCAGCAGTTTCCTGGGGGGGTTCGAGCAGTACTTC
CASSFLGGFEQYF
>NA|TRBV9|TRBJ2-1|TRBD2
TGTGCCAGCAGTCGGACTAGCGGGAAAGATGAGCAGTTCTTC
CASSRTSGKDEQFF
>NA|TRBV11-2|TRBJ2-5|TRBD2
TGTGCCAGCAGCTTCAAATTACTTCTGGGACTAGCGGGAGGAGAGACCCAGTACTTC
CASSFKLLLGLAGGETQYF
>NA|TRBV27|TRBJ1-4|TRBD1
TGTGCCAGCAGTTTCGGAGAAGGACAGGGGGTAATAAGTGAAAAACTGTTTTTT
CASSFGEGQGVISEKLFF
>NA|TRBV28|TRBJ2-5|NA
TGTGCCAGCAGTTTAAAGGGCGGGAAGCGCCAAGAGACCCAGTACTTC
CASSLKGGKRQETQYF
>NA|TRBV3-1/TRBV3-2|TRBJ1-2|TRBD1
TGTGCCAGCAGACCCGACAGGGGGCTTTCTGTCTATGGCTACACCTTC
CASRPDRGLSVYGYTF
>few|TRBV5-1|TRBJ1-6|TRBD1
TGCGCCAGCAGCTGGGGACAGGGTGCGGCATCACCCCTCCACTTT
CASSWGQGAASPLHF
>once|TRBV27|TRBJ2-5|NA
TGTGCCAGCAGTTTATCGGGAGTACAAGAGACCCAGTACTTC
CASSLSGVQETQYF
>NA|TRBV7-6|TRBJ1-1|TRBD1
TGTGCCAGCGTCCAAACTGCGGGGACAGAAAAGGGGAACACTGAAGCTTTCTTT
CASVQTAGTEKGNTEAFF
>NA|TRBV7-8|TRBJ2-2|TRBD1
TGTGCCAGCAGCCGTACAGGGGGCGTCACCGGGGAGCTGTTTTTT
CASSRTGGVTGELFF
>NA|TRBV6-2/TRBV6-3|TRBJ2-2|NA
TGTGCCAGCAGTTACTTGGGGGGGGCGACCGGGGAGCTGTTTTTT
CASSYLGGATGELFF
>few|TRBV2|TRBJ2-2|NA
TGTGCCAGCACCGAACAGGGACCCGGGGAGCTGTTTTTT
CASTEQGPGELFF
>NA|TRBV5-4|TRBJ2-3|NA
TGTGCCAGCAGCTTGGGACACCTCACAGATACGCAGTATTTT
CASSLGHLTDTQYF
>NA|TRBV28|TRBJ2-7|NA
TGTGCCAGCAGTACGCCTACAGGGTTTACCTACGAGCAGTACTTC
CASSTPTGFTYEQYF
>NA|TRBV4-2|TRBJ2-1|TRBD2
TGTGCCAGCAGCCAGGGACTAGCGGGAGTCAAGCAGTTCTTC
CASSQGLAGVKQFF
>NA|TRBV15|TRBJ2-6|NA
TGTGCCACCAGTCGAGAGTTTGACTCTGGGGCCAACGTCCTGACTTTC
CATSREFDSGANVLTF
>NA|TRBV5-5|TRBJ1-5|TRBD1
TGTGCCAGCAGCTGGGGCCGGGACAGGGGGAACAATCAGCCCCAGCATTTT
CASSWGRDRGNNQPQHF
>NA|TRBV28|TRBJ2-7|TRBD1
TGTGCCAGCAGTTCGGCGGGGGACAGGGCCTACGAGCAGTACTTC
CASSSAGDRAYEQYF
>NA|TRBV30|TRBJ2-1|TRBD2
TGTGCCTGGAGTGTATCCGGGGGGGGGCTGCGGGAGGTAATATATAGAAGCTCCTACAATGAGCAGTTCTTC
CAWSVSGGGLREVIYRSSYNEQFF
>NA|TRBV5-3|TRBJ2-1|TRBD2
TGTGCCAGAAGCTTGGAGGACGGGACTAGCGGAGAGAGTCGTGCTGAGCAGTTCTTC
CARSLEDGTSGESRAEQFF
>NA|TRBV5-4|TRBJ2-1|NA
TGTGCCAGCAGCCCGGAGGAGGTAGCGACACCTCTCAATGAGCAGTTCTTC
CASSPEEVATPLNEQFF
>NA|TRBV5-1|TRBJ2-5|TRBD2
TGCGCCAGCAGCCCCCTACTAGCGGGAGCGGGGGAGACCCAGTACTTC
CASSPLLAGAGETQYF
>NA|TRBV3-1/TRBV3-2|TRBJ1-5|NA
TGTGCCAGCAGCCAAGCGGGGGGTCAAGGCAATCAGCCCCAGCATTTT
CASSQAGGQGNQPQHF
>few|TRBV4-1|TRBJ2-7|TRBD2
TGCGCCAGCAGCCAACCTAGCGGGTCAGGGCACGAGCAGTACTTC
CASSQPSGSGHEQYF
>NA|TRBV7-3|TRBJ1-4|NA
TGTGCCAGCAGCTTAAGGGCGGGGTTTGGTGAAAAACTGTTTTTT
CASSLRAGFGEKLFF
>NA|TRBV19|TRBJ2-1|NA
TGTGCCAGTAGTCTTATGGGGGGCTCCTACAATGAGCAGTTCTTC
CASSLMGGSYNEQFF
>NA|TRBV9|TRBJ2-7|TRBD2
TGTGCCAGCAGCGCCGAGACTAGCGGATACGAGCAGTACTTC
CASSAETSGYEQYF
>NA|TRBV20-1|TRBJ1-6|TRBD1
TGCAGTGCTAGTTTGGGACAGGGTTCCTATAATTCACCCCTCCACTTT
CSASLGQGSYNSPLHF
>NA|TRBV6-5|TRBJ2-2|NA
TGTGCCAGCAGTCCACTATTCCGGGTCTCCGGGGAGCTGTTTTTT
CASSPLFRVSGELFF
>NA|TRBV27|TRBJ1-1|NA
TGTGCCAGCAGTTTCCTAGACGCCCGGACTGAAGCTTTCTTT
CASSFLDARTEAFF
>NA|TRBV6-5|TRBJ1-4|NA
TGTGCCAGCAGCAGCGGCGGGGTAAGGGAAAAACTGTTTTTT
CASSSGGVREKLFF
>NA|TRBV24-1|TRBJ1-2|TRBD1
TGTGCCACCAGTGCTGGGGGCCCTCGGACAGGGGGTGGCTACACCTTC
CATSAGGPRTGGGYTF
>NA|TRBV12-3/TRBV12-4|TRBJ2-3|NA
TGTGCCAGCAGTACCCGACTACGGGATACGCAGTATTTT
CASSTRLRDTQYF
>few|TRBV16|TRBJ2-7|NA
TGTGCCAGCAGCCAATCGGCAGCTCAACTAACCTACGAGCAGTACTTC
CASSQSAAQLTYEQYF
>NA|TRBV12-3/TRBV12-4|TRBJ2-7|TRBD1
TGTGCCAGCAGTACCGCGACAGGGAGCGAGCAGTACTTC
CASSTATGSEQYF
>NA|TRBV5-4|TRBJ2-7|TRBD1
TGTGCCAGCAGCCAACGGACAGGGAGCTCCTACGAGCAGTACTTC
CASSQRTGSSYEQYF
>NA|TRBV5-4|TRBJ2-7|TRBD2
TGTGCCAGCAGCTTGGCCGGGGGAGCGGGAGTGACCCCCTACGAGCAGTACTTC
CASSLAGGAGVTPYEQYF
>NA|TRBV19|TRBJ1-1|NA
TGTGCCAGTAGTACATGGGACGGAGGCGGGGATTTCTTT
CASSTWDGGGDFF
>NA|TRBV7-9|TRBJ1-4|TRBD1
TGTGCCAGCAGCTTGGGTCAGGGGGTGACGACTAATGAAAAACTGTTTTTT
CASSLGQGVTTNEKLFF
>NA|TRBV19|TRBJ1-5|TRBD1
TGTGCCAGTAGTATGCATCCCGGGACAGGGGGCCGCAATCAGCCCCAGCATTTT
CASSMHPGTGGRNQPQHF
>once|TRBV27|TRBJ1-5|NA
TGTGCCAGCCGTCCGAGGCCGGACAAGGCCCAGCATTTT
CASRPRPDKAQHF
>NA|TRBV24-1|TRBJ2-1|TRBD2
TGTGCCACCAGTGATTCTCCAGGCGGGAGAGGCAATGAGCAGTTCTTC
CATSDSPGGRGNEQFF
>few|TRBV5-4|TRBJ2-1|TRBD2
TGTGCCAGCAGCCAAGGAAGCGGGGCGAGCTCCTACAATGAGCAGTTCTTC
CASSQGSGASSYNEQFF
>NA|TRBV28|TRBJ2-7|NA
TGTGCCAGCAGTCCCCCTTACGAGCAGTACTTC
CASSPPYEQYF
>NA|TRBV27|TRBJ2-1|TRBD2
TGTGCCAGCAGTTTCGGGACTAGCGGTCGCAATGAGCAGTTCTTC
CASSFGTSGRNEQFF
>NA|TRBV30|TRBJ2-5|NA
TGTGCCTGGAGTGTATATGAGACCCAGTACTTC
CAWSVYETQYF
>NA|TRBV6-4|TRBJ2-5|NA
TGTGCCAGCAGTCCTCCATTAGCGGTAGCAGAGACCCAGTACTTC
CASSPPLAVAETQYF
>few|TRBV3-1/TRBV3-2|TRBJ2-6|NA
TGTGCCAGCAGCCAGCCCAGCTCTGGGGCCAACGTCCTGACTTTC
CASSQPSSGANVLTF
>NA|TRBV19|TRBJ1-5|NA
TGTGCCAGTACCTCAGAGGGGGGGAAGGGTCAGCCCCAGCATTTT
CASTSEGGKGQPQHF
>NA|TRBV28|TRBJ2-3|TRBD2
TGTGCCAGCAATCTTCGGGGACTAGCGGGAGATTCAGATACGCAGTATTTT
CASNLRGLAGDSDTQYF